This is a list of T cell receptor beta chains from one sample in a study of shared clonotypes between healthy human individuals. This table comes from immunoSEQ multiplex PCR, and its TCRdb copy is limited to in-frame clones, with some not included. The sample contains roughly 2 million clones, 90% to 96% of which appear only once. Sequenced material: naive CD4+ T cells sorted from blood. The source is a man aged 18 to 29 in good health. The CDR3 runs from the conserved cysteine through the conserved F or W. A D gene is named only where the DNA matches it firmly. Clone size appears in some rows only: once, few, many, or a class for an expanded clone.

CDR3nt	CDR3aa	d_gene	len	v_gene	j_gene	abundance
TGCGCCAGCAGCCAAGTAACAGAAAACACTGAAGCTTTCTTT	CASSQVTENTEAFF	NA	14	TRBV4-1	TRBJ1-1	NA
TGTGCCAGCAGTGAACTTCGAAACTCTGGAAACACCATATATTTT	CASSELRNSGNTIYF	NA	15	TRBV2	TRBJ1-3	NA
TGTGCCAGCAGCCAATCTTGGGGGAATGTTCAGCCCCAGCATTTT	CASSQSWGNVQPQHF	NA	15	TRBV16	TRBJ1-5	NA
TGCAGCGTAACGACAGGGGGCACAAACCATGGCTACACCTTC	CSVTTGGTNHGYTF	TRBD1	14	TRBV29-1	TRBJ1-2	NA
TGTGCCAGCAGTTTATGGGACAGGGGGCGCCGAAAACTGTTTTTT	CASSLWDRGRRKLFF	TRBD1	15	TRBV28	TRBJ1-4	NA
TGTGCCACCTCCGGGACAGGTGACGGCTACACCTTC	CATSGTGDGYTF	TRBD1	12	TRBV18	TRBJ1-2	once
TGCAGCGTTCCCGGGGGCACAGATACGCAGTATTTT	CSVPGGTDTQYF	NA	12	TRBV29-1	TRBJ2-3	NA
TGCGCCAGCTCAGACAGGGGAGGCGAAAAACTGTTTTTT	CASSDRGGEKLFF	TRBD1	13	TRBV10-1	TRBJ1-4	NA
TGTGCCAGCAGGAGGGGACAGGGGGGCTACACCTTC	CASRRGQGGYTF	TRBD1	12	TRBV6-5	TRBJ1-2	NA
TGCGCCAGCAGCCAAGGACGGGACCAAGAGACCCAGTACTTC	CASSQGRDQETQYF	NA	14	TRBV4-3	TRBJ2-5	NA
TGCGCCAGCACCCCCCTTGGGACTAGCGGGGGACCCACAGATACGCAGTATTTT	CASTPLGTSGGPTDTQYF	TRBD2	18	TRBV5-1	TRBJ2-3	once
TGTGCCAGCAGCGTAGCGACCGGGCCCACCTACGAGCAGTACTTC	CASSVATGPTYEQYF	NA	15	TRBV9	TRBJ2-7	NA
TGTGCCAGCAGTTACTCCCCGGGACTAGCGGGCGAGCAGTACTTC	CASSYSPGLAGEQYF	TRBD2	15	TRBV6-6	TRBJ2-7	NA
TGTGCCAGCAGGCGACAGGGGCGGGAGCAGTACTTC	CASRRQGREQYF	TRBD1	12	TRBV6-5	TRBJ2-7	NA
TGCGCCAGCAGTGAAGGGGGAATCACTGAAGCTTTCTTT	CASSEGGITEAFF	NA	13	TRBV10-1	TRBJ1-1	once
TGTGCCAGCAGTTTATCCCTTAGCGGGGGGGCGGGTGAGCAGTTCTTC	CASSLSLSGGAGEQFF	TRBD2	16	TRBV27	TRBJ2-1	NA
TGTGCCAGCAGTTACTCTCTTGCACCCCTCCACTTT	CASSYSLAPLHF	NA	12	TRBV6-6	TRBJ1-6	NA
TGTGCCATCAGTGAGATGGACAGCTATGGCTACACCTTC	CAISEMDSYGYTF	NA	13	TRBV10-3	TRBJ1-2	NA
TGTGCCAGCAGCCCTCTAGCGGGAGGACTAGCCAAAAACATTCAGTACTTC	CASSPLAGGLAKNIQYF	TRBD2	17	TRBV13	TRBJ2-4	NA
TGTGCCAGCAGCTTAGAAAGCGGGTCATACAATGAGCAGTTCTTC	CASSLESGSYNEQFF	NA	15	TRBV7-2	TRBJ2-1	NA
TGTGCCAGCTCACCGCCGGGAGATACGCAGTATTTT	CASSPPGDTQYF	NA	12	TRBV18	TRBJ2-3	NA
TGTGCCATCAGTGAAACAGGGGGGGCCTACAATGAGCAGTTCTTC	CAISETGGAYNEQFF	NA	15	TRBV10-3	TRBJ2-1	NA
TGTGCCAGCAGTCCGGGACTAGCGGGATATGAGCAGTTCTTC	CASSPGLAGYEQFF	TRBD2	14	TRBV2	TRBJ2-1	NA
TGTGCCAGCAGTTCTGTGGACAGAAACTATGGCTACACCTTC	CASSSVDRNYGYTF	NA	14	TRBV27	TRBJ1-2	NA
TGTGCCAGCAGCTCCCGGTGGGGCGCAGAGACCCAGTACTTC	CASSSRWGAETQYF	NA	14	TRBV7-2	TRBJ2-5	once
TGTGCCAGCAGCCAAGAATCTAGCGGGGGAAACACCGGGGAGCTGTTTTTT	CASSQESSGGNTGELFF	TRBD2	17	TRBV4-2	TRBJ2-2	NA
TGTGCCACTAAAGCGGGAGCGGAGACCCAGTACTTC	CATKAGAETQYF	TRBD2	12	TRBV2	TRBJ2-5	NA
TGTGCCAGCAGAAGGACTTACTCCTCCTACGAGCAGTACTTC	CASRRTYSSYEQYF	NA	14	TRBV27	TRBJ2-7	NA
TGCAGCGTTGACCATATACTAGCCTCAGTTGACAATGAGCAGTTCTTC	CSVDHILASVDNEQFF	NA	16	TRBV29-1	TRBJ2-1	NA
TGTGCCAGCAGTTCTCCTGGGATCCAAACACCCCTCCACTTT	CASSSPGIQTPLHF	NA	14	TRBV28	TRBJ1-6	once
TGTGCCATCAGTGAGCCGGGGGGACAGGGGTACAATGAGCAGTTCTTC	CAISEPGGQGYNEQFF	TRBD1	16	TRBV10-3	TRBJ2-1	NA
TGTGCCAGTAGTATATCAGGTGCGGGGTTGTGGGGCAATCAGCCCCAGCATTTT	CASSISGAGLWGNQPQHF	NA	18	TRBV19	TRBJ1-5	NA
TGTGCCTGGAGTGGGAAGCGGGAGGGCCGGTACTACCAAGAGACCCAGTACTTC	CAWSGKREGRYYQETQYF	TRBD2	18	TRBV30	TRBJ2-5	NA
TGTGCCAGCAGCTCCGGGACAGGGATGAATTCACCCCTCCACTTT	CASSSGTGMNSPLHF	TRBD1	15	TRBV7-3	TRBJ1-6	NA
TGTGCCAGCAGCTTCCGGTTCGCAGGAGGGGAGACCCAGTACTTC	CASSFRFAGGETQYF	NA	15	TRBV5-4	TRBJ2-5	NA
TGTGCCAGCACCTCAGGGGTGAACACTGAAGCTTTCTTT	CASTSGVNTEAFF	NA	13	TRBV6-1	TRBJ1-1	NA
TGTGCCAGCAGCTTCCCGCGACTAGCGGGAGGGGGCACAGATACGCAGTATTTT	CASSFPRLAGGGTDTQYF	TRBD2	18	TRBV7-2	TRBJ2-3	NA